This entry is about one T cell receptor beta chain. The data originate from a study of blood T cell repertoires in COVID-19. Seattle-derived patients entered the study during active infection and were followed longitudinally. Trimming cost V 2 bases and J 3 bases, with 10 bases left between them. The CDR3 consists of 14 residues. Germline values: CDR1 MNHNS, CDR2 SASEGT. Per the original methods: Amplification from reference gene primers served as the basis for estimated nucleated cell counts. Only in-frame clones appear in the TCRdb table, and some are missing; sequencing was by immunoSEQ multiplex PCR. D and trimming were read from the DNA, whereas the V and J calls and clone size are those reported in that table. The table has tens of thousands of clones, roughly 72% seen once; the top ten hold around 4.9%.

The origin of this receptor is a woman aged 65 to 85 with COVID-19, enrolled during active disease. The chain uses TRBV6-1 and TRBJ2-5, with D perhaps TRBD1 (5 bases). The sample comprised peripheral blood. In DNA, the CDR3 is TGTGCCAGCAGTGAATGGGGCCCGGAAGAGACCCAGTACTTC. Its protein is CASSEWGPEETQYF.